The T cell receptor (beta chain) under discussion was sequenced for a study of T-cell reconstitution after alpha-beta-depleted transplantation in children. From germline, CDR1 is MGHRA and CDR2 YSYEKL. The CDR3 length is 14 residues. The trim removed 8 bases at V and 3 bases at J, leaving 10 bases unmatched. The TCRbeta library was prepared with unique molecular identifiers. In TCRdb, the PCR reads were re-called with MiXCR into one record per CDR3 protein. This table has around 370,000 distinct CDR3 sequences, 15% to 20% appearing once. The J gene is TRBJ2-7, the V gene TRBV4-1, with 7 positions matching TRBD2. This receptor was identified in a male patient between 2 and 10 years old who had a stem cell transplant for acute lymphoblastic leukemia, so the T cells may come from the graft donor. The material sequenced was PBMCs, mostly from graft donor cells, taken 360 days after TCRalphabeta/CD19-depleted stem cell transplant. This CDR3 reads CASRSAGDNYEQYF. The CDR3 region has the DNA TGCGCCAGCCGGTCCGCGGGAGACAACTACGAGCAGTACTTC.